This TCR beta chain was found in a study of regulatory T cells in long-lasting Graves disease. The CDR3 has 14 amino acids. From germline, CDR1 is SEHNR and CDR2 FQNEAQ (reference sequence). Deletions cut 5 bases from V and 7 bases from J, with 14 bases between. Time point defined: persistent/refractory GD, antithyroid drugs over 5 years with positive TRAb. Extracted PBMC RNA gave rise to the TCR library. Diagnosing Graves' disease relied on the American Thyroid Association guidelines. iRepertoire HTBI primers and Arm-PCR of CDR3 regions built TCR beta libraries. Using its own MiXCR run on the multiplex PCR reads, TCRdb lists one record per CDR3 protein. The sample records a few hundred thousand distinct CDR3 sequences, 20% to 25% being singletons.

The rearrangement uses TRBV7-9 and TRBJ1-4; no firm D call. This clonotype was obtained from a female donor with Graves disease. The specimen comprised peripheral blood mononuclear cells (PBMCs), sampled when the disease was refractory, from a patient treated with antithyroid drugs. DNA of the CDR3: TGTGCCAGCAGCCCCTCAACGGGATTTGAAAAACTGTTTTTT. It encodes CASSPSTGFEKLFF.